This TCR beta chain derives from a study of T cell repertoires in cytomegalovirus infection. Study background: CMV infection plus the matching HLA type was flagged by public TCR beta signatures.

TCRdb reprocessed the reads via MiXCR and lists one record per CDR3 protein. Here the sample spans about 360,000 distinct CDR3 sequences, less than 20% being singletons. Sequenced input: PBMCs. The sequence was obtained from a human donor in good health (CMV status not recorded). Some clones in this sample may be carry-over from other donors' samples.

CDR3 in DNA: TGTGCCAGCACCCTAGACAGTTACAATGAGCAGTTCTTC. Protein sequence: CASTLDSYNEQFF. This chain connects TRBV2 to TRBJ2-1, with TRBD1 as a possible D gene (5 bases). The CDR3 is 13 residues long. V dropped 7 bases and J dropped 4 bases, with 11 bases sitting between them. Germline CDR1 SNHLY, CDR2 FYNNEI. Variable domain in full (rest from reference TRBV2 and TRBJ2-1): EPEVTQTPSHQVTQMGQEVILRCVPISNHLYFYWYRQILGQKVEFLVSFYNNEISEKSEIFDDQFSVERPDGSNFTLKIRSTKLEDSAMYFCASTLDSYNEQFFGPGTRLTVL.